This record concerns one T cell receptor (beta chain) sequence. This clonotype occurred once. The antigen this receptor binds is unknown. No base quality values were provided; no much bigger clone lies one nucleotide off. One read alone is a weak basis. The receptor library was made with multiplex PCR. The sequencing machine was an Illumina HiSeq 4000. CDR3 regions were amplified by Arm-PCR with iRepertoire HTBI primers to construct TCR beta libraries. Gel purification was performed on PCR products prior to sequencing. The paper's data handling went like this. Gene usage analysis of CDR3 amino acid clonotypes relied on the roughly 67 TRBV and about 15 TRBJ segments identified across samples. COPE and FqMerger were used to merge the filtered high-quality paired reads into contigs. Contigs were aligned with BLAST to IMGT TRBV, TRBD and TRBJ reference genes, and CDR3 was defined per IMGT. Clonotypes above 0.1% frequency were classified as highly expanded clones. Shannon entropy was used to measure repertoire diversity, and the Gini coefficient was used to measure V-J evenness. Public clonotypes were defined as clonotypes shared by more than one individual. The public reads were run again by TCRdb, first through fastp at Q25 and then through MiXCR, and only productive beta chains were kept. Each CDR3 protein gets just one entry, which takes the most common genes and DNA from the rows behind it. In this record, the V and J calls reflect TCRdb's handling and not the investigators' own analysis. In this sample the table shows approximately 360,000 distinct CDR3 sequences, about 11% of which occur a single time. The ten largest clonotypes hold 15% to 20% of the sample.

Trimming accounts for 1 base at V and 4 bases at J, while the number of junction bases matched to no gene is 10. Measured from the cysteine to the phenylalanine, the CDR3 is 17 residues long. The sequence is cut down to CDR3 DNA, 51 bases in frame from base 1. CDR1 and CDR2 are drawn from the germline V gene: SGHAT, FQNNGV. These data belong to a study of regulatory T cells in long-lasting Graves disease (dated by TCRdb to the early 2020s). Regarding the research as a whole: In the newly diagnosed Graves' disease group, patients had been taking antithyroid drugs for less than 3 months. Patients with persistent Graves' disease were compared with patients with newly diagnosed Graves' disease using TCR sequencing and RNA sequencing of peripheral blood. A total of about 33 samples underwent TCR sequencing, from about 13 patients with persistent Graves' disease and 20 patients with newly diagnosed Graves' disease. The study was registered as a clinical trial and conducted in China. What the authors observed across the whole study: The authors acknowledged the small sample size as a limitation that may reduce accuracy. Sequencing and analysis were restricted to the TCR beta chain. Preferential use of TRBV28, TRBJ1-2 and TRBJ2-5 was observed in persistent disease, whereas TRBV20-1 and TRBJ2-1 were favored in newly diagnosed disease. Compared with newly diagnosed patients, patients with persistent Graves' disease had lower TCR Shannon entropy and fewer highly expanded clones, which suggests clonal expansion. Persistent patients shared more public clonotypes among themselves (2,741) than newly diagnosed patients did (approximately 970). Peripheral blood alone was examined, since thyroid tissue, which constituted the primary lesion, could not be accessed.

Taken with the paper, the label for time point translates to: newly diagnosed GD, antithyroid drugs for less than 3 months. RNA was extracted from PBMCs in TRIzol for both TCR sequencing and RNA sequencing. The diagnosis of Graves' disease followed American Thyroid Association guidelines. Patients for the study were recruited at an endocrinology department in Xi'an, China. From each patient, around 9.3 milliliters of peripheral blood was collected into an EDTA anticoagulant tube. PBMCs were isolated by Ficoll Paque Plus density gradient separation without further T cell sorting. An Agilent 2100 Bioanalyzer and agarose gel were used to assess RNA quality, and a NanoDrop 2000 was used to measure RNA concentration. The same data also contributed to another study, on T cells in Graves' hyperthyroidism and ophthalmopathy. From the second report: Graves' hyperthyroidism was defined as stable when no progression to ophthalmopathy occurred over 18 months of follow-up. Hyperthyroidism patients were aged 18 to 65 years and newly diagnosed, with disease duration of less than 2 months. Exclusion was applied to patients with uncontrolled infections, other autoimmune diseases, pregnancy or lactation. Diagnoses relied on clinical symptoms, serum thyroxine and TRAb, thyroid ultrasound and orbital computed tomography. A first-round RT-PCR of the TCR CDR3 used the HTBI primer set with the Qiagen OneStep RT-PCR kit. Most expanded thyroid clonotypes (frequency above 0.001) were also detected in blood, suggesting blood repertoires may reflect thyroid immune responses. A 13 V-J signature model separated ophthalmopathy from stable hyperthyroidism, with 87.88% sensitivity and 81% to 82% specificity in cross-validation and 80%/75% in testing. In validation, the model predicted progression to ophthalmopathy with over 65% sensitivity and 72.22% specificity, a median of 6.5 months before onset. A discovery cohort of about 100 patients, roughly 43 with Graves' ophthalmopathy and 55 to 65 with stable Graves' hyperthyroidism, was used to find distinguishing TCR V-J signatures. Whether ophthalmopathy could be predicted prospectively was tested in an independent validation cohort made up of some 20 hyperthyroidism patients plus 17 patients who later progressed to ophthalmopathy. The roughly 100 discovery patients were randomly split 7:3 into training and test sets. Thyroid tissue and blood T-cell repertoires from more than 5 Graves' hyperthyroidism patients were also compared in the study. Following sampling, methimazole starting at 30 mg daily was given to hyperthyroidism patients, and high-dose intravenous methylprednisolone was given to ophthalmopathy patients. Libraries were constructed in a second round of multiplex PCR, after which size selection and purification were performed. Libraries were sequenced paired-end with 100 bp reads on an Illumina HiSeq2000. SOAPnuke was used to process the raw data, with reads discarded if the reads contained adapters or uncalled bases, had a mean Phred below 15, or lacked an exact constant-primer or identifier match. High-quality paired reads were merged with COPE v1.2.5, and unique nucleotide sequences were defined as clonotypes. MiTCR v1.1 was used to align the clonotypes against IMGT TRBV, TRBD and TRBJ reference segments. The analysis was restricted to V-J combinations with a frequency above 0.0001, which together covered 99% to 99.2% of the repertoires. The TCS score was defined as F50 (clonal expansion) divided by E x V (chaos), with BLOSUM62-based TCRdist calculated between CDR3 peptides within each V-J. Welch's t-statistics and random forest reduced 450 to 600 V-J features to roughly 13, which were used in a naive Bayes classifier (R e1071). No statistical method was used to set the sample size in advance, and investigators knew the group allocation. TCR Vbeta CDR3 sequencing of 140 or so peripheral blood samples (fewer than 45 ophthalmopathy, approximately 80 hyperthyroidism and 17 progressor patients) is reported in the paper.

The chain is assembled from TRBV11-2 and TRBJ2-7; 10 middle bases align to TRBD2. The material sequenced was peripheral blood mononuclear cells (PBMCs), taken at new diagnosis, from a patient treated with antithyroid drugs. This clonotype originated in a woman under 30 with Graves disease. Donor details come from another sample of the same person, matched by shared clones. CDR3 loop: CASSLGYRASGGYEQYF. Here is the DNA: TGTGCCAGCAGCTTAGGTTATCGGGCTAGCGGGGGTTACGAGCAGTACTTC.